These 32 T cell receptor beta chains originate from one sample sequenced in a study of cytomegalovirus exposure and HLA in healthy donors. Primers: 60 Vbeta forward and 13 Jbeta reverse. Only in-frame clones appear in the TCRdb table, and some are missing; sequencing was by immunoSEQ multiplex PCR. The sample holds over 100,000 clones, roughly 85% seen once. The sample was PBMCs. These receptors were collected from a man aged 25 to 40 in good health and CMV-seropositive.

J is TRBJ1-5 and V is TRBV27; D may be TRBD1 (5 bases). The germline CDR1 and CDR2 sequences are MNHEY and SMNVEV (reference sequence). There are 14 residues in the CDR3. With 2 bases removed from V and 6 bases from J, the gap between germline ends came to 11 bases. CDR3 nucleotide sequence: TGTGCCAGCAGTTTAAGGGACTCTCTTCAGCCCCAGCATTTT. It encodes CASSLRDSLQPQHF.

The chain couples TRBV5-1 to TRBJ2-5; tentative D call: TRBD2 (6 bases). Germline CDR1 reads SGHRS; CDR2 reads YFSETQ. The CDR3 runs 16 residues. V was pared by 6 bases and J by 0 bases, with 18 bases between. CDR3 DNA: TGCGCCAGCACCCCGCGGGGTGTATCGTACCAAGAGACCCAGTACTTC. This encodes CASTPRGVSYQETQYF.

V gene TRBV19 combines with J gene TRBJ2-1; possible D gene TRBD2, 6 bases. V lost 6 bases and J lost 4, with 16 bases in between. This CDR3 comprises 15 residues. Germline V gene data show CDR1 as LNHDA and CDR2 as SQIVND (reference sequence). The CDR3 sequence: CASREGRSPYNEQFF. The CDR3, as DNA: TGTGCCAGTAGGGAGGGGAGGTCCCCATACAATGAGCAGTTCTTC.

V is TRBV7-8 and J is TRBJ2-7; TRBD1 aligns across 12 bases. The CDR3 has 14 amino acids. Germline lookup yields CDR1 SGHVS and CDR2 FQNEAQ. With V trimmed by 5 bases and J by 3 bases, 2 bases remained unmatched. CDR3: CASSGDRGLYEQYF. CDR3 DNA: TGTGCCAGCAGCGGGGACAGGGGGCTCTACGAGCAGTACTTC.

The chain links TRBV5-4 to TRBJ2-2, with TRBD1 identical over 7 bases. The CDR3 sequence is 15 residues long. Germline CDR1 SGHNT, CDR2 YYREEE (reference sequence). With 2 bases clipped from V and 1 base from J, the junction kept 2 bases outside the gene matches. CDR3 in amino acids: CASSLSGGNTGELFF. CDR3 bases: TGTGCCAGCAGCTTATCAGGGGGGAACACCGGGGAGCTGTTTTTT.

The chain couples TRBV27 to TRBJ1-2; D might be TRBD1 (5 bases). Germline V gene data show CDR1 as MNHEY and CDR2 as SMNVEV (reference sequence). The CDR3 length is 14 residues. V was shortened by 4 bases and J by 1 base, with 10 bases between the two germline ends. CDR3 DNA sequence: TGTGCCAGCAGTTATGCAGGGCTTAACTATGGCTACACCTTC. Translating it yields CASSYAGLNYGYTF.

The V call is TRBV5-1, the J call TRBJ2-1; 10 nucleotides match TRBD2. In germline, CDR1 is SGHRS, CDR2 YFSETQ. CDR3 length: 17 residues. With 0 bases clipped from V and 2 bases from J, the junction kept 5 bases outside the gene matches. The CDR3 region has the DNA TGCGCCAGCAGCTTGGGGCTAGCGGGGGCCACCTACAATGAGCAGTTCTTC. Protein: CASSLGLAGATYNEQFF.

The chain employs TRBV27 and TRBJ1-5, with TRBD1 matching 12 bases. Unmatched junction bases numbered 5, after V lost 6 bases and J lost 5 bases. CDR1 MNHEY and CDR2 SMNVEV come from the germline V gene (reference sequence). This CDR3 is built from 15 residues. The CDR3 loop reads CASRPGTGGDQPQHF. CDR3 DNA sequence: TGTGCCAGCAGACCCGGGACAGGGGGCGATCAGCCCCAGCATTTT.

The chain has TRBV11-2 and TRBJ1-2; 7 positions match TRBD1. Germline V CDR1 and CDR2: SGHAT, FQNNGV. This CDR3 is built from 17 residues. The J segment lost 0 bases and the V segment lost 5 bases, leaving 12 bases of the junction unmatched. CDR3 amino acids: CASSPISQGDPNYGYTF. CDR3 nucleotide sequence: TGTGCCAGCAGCCCGATCTCTCAGGGGGATCCTAACTATGGCTACACCTTC.

This chain uses TRBV6-1 with TRBJ1-2; D perhaps matches TRBD1 (5 bases). Germline V gene lookup returns CDR1 MNHNS and CDR2 SASEGT. Trimming left V 6 bases short and J 6 bases short, with 17 bases between. This CDR3 spans 14 amino acids. CDR3 sequence: CASSLGALRDGYTF. The CDR3 nucleotides read TGTGCCAGCAGCCTTGGGGCCTTAAGAGATGGCTACACCTTC.

The V call is TRBV10-3, the J call TRBJ1-6; D is unresolved. Germline CDR1 reads ENHRY; CDR2 reads SYGVKD. Trimming removed 4 bases from V and 9 bases from J, with 10 bases in between. The CDR3 consists of 13 residues. The CDR3 here is CAISGVGGSPLHF. The CDR3 DNA reads TGTGCCATCAGTGGGGTTGGCGGTTCACCCCTCCACTTT.

The genes are TRBV13 and TRBJ2-1; 7 bases line up with TRBD1. With 0 bases clipped from V and 8 bases from J, the junction kept 1 base outside the gene matches. The CDR3 is made up of 13 amino acids. CDR1 and CDR2 (germline): PRHDT, FYEKMQ (reference sequence). The CDR3 nucleotides read TGTGCCAGCAGCTTAGGGCAGGGGGATGAGCAGTTCTTC. It translates to CASSLGQGDEQFF.

The chain combines TRBV18 with TRBJ1-6; TRBD1 might be the D (5 bases). Trimming took 3 bases from V and 10 from J, leaving 16 bases between them. Per germline, CDR1 KGHSH and CDR2 LQKENI. The CDR3 has 15 residues. The DNA for the CDR3 is TGTGCCAGCTCACCCAGTGCCGGGCGGGGGTCACCCCTCCACTTT. This codes for CASSPSAGRGSPLHF.

The chain recombines TRBV19 with TRBJ2-2; 7 nucleotides agree with TRBD1. Germline lookup yields CDR1 LNHDA and CDR2 SQIVND (reference sequence). With V trimmed by 5 bases and J by 4 bases, 7 bases remained unmatched. The CDR3 spans 15 residues. CDR3 nucleotide sequence: TGTGCCAGTAGTTACGGGACAGTCGGCACCGGGGAGCTGTTTTTT. Translating it yields CASSYGTVGTGELFF.

J is TRBJ2-5 and V is TRBV7-9, with 8 nucleotides matching TRBD2. The CDR3 is 14 residues long. The trim removed 4 bases at V and 4 bases at J, leaving 5 bases unmatched. Germline V gene lookup returns CDR1 SEHNR and CDR2 FQNEAQ (reference sequence). The CDR3 nucleotides read TGTGCCAGCAGCTGGGCGGGAGGTCGAGAGACCCAGTACTTC. Encoded protein: CASSWAGGRETQYF.

The CDR3 nucleotides read TGTGCCAGCAGCGGGACTAGCGGGGCGGTAGTGTACAATGAGCAGTTCTTC. Its translation is CASSGTSGAVVYNEQFF. V usage is TRBV7-2 and J usage is TRBJ2-1; 13 positions agree with TRBD2. V lost 5 bases to trimming and J lost 4 bases; unmatched junction nucleotides: 8. Per germline, CDR1 SGHTA and CDR2 FQGNSA. The CDR3 has 17 residues.

In this sample, this clone turned up a few times. The chain recombines TRBV5-1 with TRBJ1-4; the D is unclear. Germline loops: CDR1 SGHRS, CDR2 YFSETQ. Trimming left V 0 bases short and J 5 bases short, with 11 bases between. This CDR3 contains 15 residues. The CDR3 reads CASSLAESLNEKLFF. The CDR3 nucleotides read TGCGCCAGCAGCTTGGCCGAGAGCTTAAATGAAAAACTGTTTTTT.

This rearrangement joins TRBV7-2 to TRBJ1-1; maybe TRBD1 (6 bases). Germline V gives CDR1 SGHTA, CDR2 FQGNSA. The ends were cut back, 2 bases at V and 5 bases at J, with 9 bases in the middle. This CDR3 has 13 amino acids. The CDR3 DNA reads TGTGCCAGCAGCTTACGCAGGGGTACTGAAGCTTTCTTT. It specifies CASSLRRGTEAFF.

V gene TRBV5-6 combines with J gene TRBJ1-1, with TRBD1 identical over 9 bases. V lost 4 bases, J lost 7 bases, and 8 bases stayed unmatched. CDR3 length: 14 residues. Germline CDR1 reads SGHDT; CDR2 reads YYEEEE. CDR3 sequence reads: CASSPDRGLVEAFF. The CDR3 DNA follows: TGTGCCAGCAGCCCGGACAGGGGACTCGTTGAAGCTTTCTTT.

J is TRBJ1-4 and V is TRBV19, with 7 bases that match TRBD1. The CDR3 consists of 17 residues. Germline V lookup: CDR1 LNHDA, CDR2 SQIVND (reference sequence). V gave up 4 bases and J gave up 0 bases; unmatched junction bases: 8. For the CDR3, the DNA is TGTGCCAGTAGTAGAGACAGGGAGGGTGCAACTAATGAAAAACTGTTTTTT. This gives the protein CASSRDREGATNEKLFF.

The chain links TRBV6-5 to TRBJ1-1, with unresolved D. The CDR3 length is 14 residues. V was shortened by 4 bases and J by 11 bases, with 20 bases between the two germline ends. The germline CDR1 and CDR2 sequences are MNHEY and SVGAGI. The CDR3 loop is CASSFGRSRFVAFF. The CDR3 region has the DNA TGTGCCAGCAGTTTCGGCAGGTCAAGATTTGTGGCTTTCTTT.

V and J are TRBV4-2 and TRBJ1-5; 7 nucleotides agree with TRBD1. This CDR3 is 16 amino acids long. The V segment lost 4 bases and the J segment 2 bases; nucleotides outside the gene matches: 8. Germline CDR1 is LGHNA and CDR2 is YNFKEQ. CDR3 DNA: TGTGCCAGCAGCCCCCGTCAGGGGGTAGGCAATCAGCCCCAGCATTTT. Its translation is CASSPRQGVGNQPQHF.

The gene calls are TRBV27 and TRBJ1-3; D not resolved. Looked up from germline, CDR1 is MNHEY and CDR2 is SMNVEV (reference sequence). V was clipped by 4 bases and J by 0 bases, with 10 bases between them. The CDR3 spans 15 residues. The CDR3: CASSSPGVSGNTIYF. The CDR3 bases are TGTGCCAGCAGTTCCCCGGGAGTCTCTGGAAACACCATATATTTT.

This chain links TRBV4-2 with TRBJ1-4; 8 nucleotides align to TRBD1. Per germline, CDR1 LGHNA and CDR2 YNFKEQ. This CDR3 contains 16 residues. The trim removed 4 bases at V and 5 bases at J, leaving 9 bases unmatched. CDR3 region: CASSRDPGTGNEKLFF. The CDR3 DNA follows: TGTGCCAGCAGCCGAGACCCCGGGACAGGAAATGAAAAACTGTTTTTT.

This rearrangement joins TRBV5-1 to TRBJ2-1; TRBD2 matches at 16 bases. In germline, CDR1 is SGHRS, CDR2 YFSETQ. This CDR3 has 18 amino acids. V shed 3 bases and J 4 bases; nucleotides not matched to a gene: 7. The CDR3 DNA follows: TGCGCCAGCAGCTATACGGGACTAGCGGGAGGGTTTTACAATGAGCAGTTCTTC. Its translation is CASSYTGLAGGFYNEQFF.

This CDR3 is CASSNGIQETQYF. The CDR3 bases are TGTGCCAGCTCAAACGGGATTCAGGAGACCCAGTACTTC. The V gene is TRBV18, the J gene TRBJ2-5; perhaps TRBD2 as D (5 bases). V gave up 5 bases and J gave up 5 bases, with 12 bases separating them. CDR3 length equals 13 residues. Germline V CDR1 and CDR2: KGHSH, LQKENI.

This rearrangement joins TRBV29-1 to TRBJ2-7; D is undetermined. There are 13 residues in the CDR3. With 5 bases removed from V and 0 bases from J, the gap between germline ends came to 11 bases. Germline CDR1 and CDR2: SQVTM and ANQGSEA. This CDR3 reads CSVYSGDSYEQYF. Here the CDR3 DNA reads TGCAGCGTTTATTCAGGTGACTCCTACGAGCAGTACTTC.

The count of this clone is one. The chain joins TRBV5-6 to TRBJ2-1, with D possibly matching TRBD1 (5 bases). Trimming pared 1 base from V and 4 bases from J, leaving 15 bases between. The length of the CDR3 is 16 residues. Germline V lookup: CDR1 SGHDT, CDR2 YYEEEE. The CDR3 loop is CASSLSPDRLYNEQFF. CDR3 coding DNA: TGTGCCAGCAGCTTGTCCCCCGACAGATTATACAATGAGCAGTTCTTC.

The chain recombines TRBV27 with TRBJ1-5, with a tentative D call TRBD1 (5 bases). This CDR3 region has 15 residues. The ends were cut back, 0 bases at V and 4 bases at J, with 10 bases in the middle. From germline, CDR1 is MNHEY and CDR2 SMNVEV (reference sequence). The DNA of the CDR3 is TGTGCCAGCAGTTTATCGAGGCAGGGTAATCAGCCCCAGCATTTT. Translation gives CASSLSRQGNQPQHF.

As DNA, the CDR3 is TGCGCCAGCAGTGAGTCAGCCAAGAATTATAGCAATCAGCCCCAGCATTTT. As protein: CASSESAKNYSNQPQHF. V is TRBV10-1 and J is TRBJ1-5; D remains ambiguous. V was shortened by 0 bases and J by 0 bases, with 12 bases between the two germline ends. The CDR3 contains 17 residues. Per germline, CDR1 WNHNN and CDR2 SYGVQD (reference sequence).

V gene TRBV7-9 combines with J gene TRBJ2-1; 11 bases match TRBD2. The CDR3 sequence is 14 residues long. Germline CDR1 is SEHNR and CDR2 is FQNEAQ (reference sequence). With V trimmed by 3 bases and J by 9 bases, 4 bases remained unmatched. The CDR3 DNA reads TGTGCCAGCAGCTTCACCGGGACTAGCGGTGAGCAGTTCTTC. It codes for CASSFTGTSGEQFF.

This clone was found once. The chain recombines TRBV11-3 with TRBJ2-3; D is uncertain. V was clipped by 2 bases and J by 6 bases, with 6 bases between them. The length of the CDR3 is 12 residues. CDR1 is SGHNT and CDR2 is YENEEA in the germline V gene. The CDR3, as DNA: TGTGCCAGCAGCTTAAGCCCCGATACGCAGTATTTT. As protein: CASSLSPDTQYF. The whole variable domain, filled in from reference TRBV11-3 and TRBJ2-3, reads EAGVVQSPRYKIIEKKQPVAFWCNPISGHNTLYWYLQNLGQGPELLIRYENEEAVDDSQLPKDRFSAERLKGVDSTLKIQPAELGDSAVYLCASSLSPDTQYFGPGTRLTVL.